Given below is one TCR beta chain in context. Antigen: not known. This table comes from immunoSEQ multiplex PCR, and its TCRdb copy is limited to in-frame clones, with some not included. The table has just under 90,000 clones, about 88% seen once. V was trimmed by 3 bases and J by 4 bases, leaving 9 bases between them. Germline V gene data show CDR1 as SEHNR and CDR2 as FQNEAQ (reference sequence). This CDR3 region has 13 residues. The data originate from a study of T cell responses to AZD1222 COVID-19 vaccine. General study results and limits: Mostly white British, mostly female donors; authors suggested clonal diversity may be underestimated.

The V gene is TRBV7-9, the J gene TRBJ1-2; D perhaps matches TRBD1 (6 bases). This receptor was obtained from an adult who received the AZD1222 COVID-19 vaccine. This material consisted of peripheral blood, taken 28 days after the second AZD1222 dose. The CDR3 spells CASSLEQGYGYTF. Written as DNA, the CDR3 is TGTGCCAGCAGCTTGGAACAGGGCTATGGCTACACCTTC.